The entry that follows covers one TCR beta chain sequence. The source of the sample is a study of control samples from healthy donors and cancer patients. Repertoires were generated with immunoSEQ multiplex PCR, while TCRdb's copy carries only in-frame clones and drops some. The sample lists roughly 120,000 clones, 85% to 90% occurring once. This CDR3 contains 16 residues. The TCR was taken from a woman between 50 and 59 years old with colorectal cancer. V is TRBV21-1 and J is TRBJ1-5. TRBV21-1 is recorded as a pseudogene. The source material was PBMCs. The CDR3 reads CASSKVKGGGNQPQHF. CDR3 DNA sequence: TGTGCCAGCAGCAAAGTTAAGGGAGGGGGCAATCAGCCCCAGCATTTT.